This T cell receptor (beta chain) stems from a study of blood T cells in healthy people across ages. Study-wide results and caveats: Compared with aged donors, long-lived donors showed fewer expanded clones, suggesting selection. While age rose, TCR beta diversity per million T cells dropped in a roughly linear way.

Donors were healthy Caucasian individuals from Russia aged about 6 to 90. Note on this clonotype: Its target is not known.

Primers used in a second PCR of about 6 to 11 cycles were a sample-barcoded 5' primer and a J-beta primer mix. TCRdb reprocessed the 5' RACE reads with MiXCR, giving one entry per CDR3 protein. The sample contains a few hundred thousand distinct CDR3 sequences, 45% to 65% of which appear only once. Sequenced input: blood. The clonotype was recovered from a man aged 55 to 70 in good health.

CDR3 protein: CASSLDGTYNEQFF. The DNA of the CDR3 is TGCGCCAGCAGCTTGGATGGGACATACAATGAGCAGTTCTTC. This sequence joins TRBV5-1 and TRBJ2-1, with D perhaps matching TRBD1 (6 bases). Germline values: CDR1 SGHRS, CDR2 YFSETQ. V was clipped by 0 bases and J by 4 bases, with 8 bases between them. This CDR3 has 14 amino acids. Full variable domain (outside the CDR3, taken from reference TRBV5-1 and TRBJ2-1): KAGVTQTPRYLIKTRGQQVTLSCSPISGHRSVSWYQQTPGQGLQFLFEYFSETQRNKGNFPGRFSGRQFSNSRSEMNVSTLELGDSALYLCASSLDGTYNEQFFGPGTRLTVL.